This T cell receptor (beta chain) is from a study of tumor and adjacent non-tumor tissue in lung cancer. The overall study: Stage I to III disease affected 9 to 10 men and about five women aged roughly 31 to 85.

With respect to this clonotype: Its antigen is as yet unknown. At one end the junction does not follow the germline gene, possibly because of a read error.

The library came from three nested PCR rounds adapted from ARM-PCR protocols. TCRdb ran MiXCR on the multiplex PCR reads and lists one entry per CDR3 protein. Here the sample spans approximately 110,000 distinct CDR3 sequences, approximately 71% being singletons. Whole-study results and caveats: TCR diversity was significantly greater in tumor than normal lung tissue.

This CDR3 has 11 amino acids. Germline CDR1 is DFQATT and CDR2 is SNEGSKA (reference sequence). RNA was extracted from bulk tissue without any cell sorting. The chain combines TRBV20-1 with TRBJ2-5; D uncertain. The sample consisted of lung tumor tissue. The clonotype comes from a woman aged 55-69 years with non-small cell lung cancer. The CDR3 sequence is CSPSPGETQYF. The CDR3 region has the DNA TGCAGTCCTAGTCCTGGCGAGACCCAGTACTTC.